The T cell receptor (beta chain) described here comes from a study of PD-1 blockade in classical Hodgkin lymphoma. This CDR3 contains 14 residues. With 7 bases clipped from V and 2 bases from J, the junction kept 3 bases outside the gene matches. Looked up from germline, CDR1 is MGHDK and CDR2 is SYGVNS. Study outcomes and limitations: Newly diagnosed patients had baseline TCR diversity that was reportedly lower than that of healthy donors. Complete responders' diversity at baseline resembled that of newly diagnosed patients. Whatever underlies the repertoire differences (possibly disease activity or prior therapy) remains undefined. The CD4+ diversity rise by C4D1 was clearest in complete responders.

There was relapse after autologous stem cell transplantation in every patient, and there was variation in brentuximab vedotin exposure. Profiled with immunoSEQ multiplex PCR; TCRdb holds only in-frame clones, not every one. Of 9,500 to 10,000 clones in the sample, 80% to 95% are singletons; the top ten hold over 12%. As for this clone: Antigen unknown.

The sequenced sample was peripheral blood mononuclear cells (PBMCs), obtained at baseline. The chain links TRBV25-1 to TRBJ2-1, with 9 nucleotides matching TRBD2. This clonotype was sampled from a human donor with classical Hodgkin lymphoma. This chain's CDR3 is CASKGLAAYNEQFF. CDR3 coding DNA: TGTGCCAGCAAGGGACTAGCCGCCTACAATGAGCAGTTCTTC.